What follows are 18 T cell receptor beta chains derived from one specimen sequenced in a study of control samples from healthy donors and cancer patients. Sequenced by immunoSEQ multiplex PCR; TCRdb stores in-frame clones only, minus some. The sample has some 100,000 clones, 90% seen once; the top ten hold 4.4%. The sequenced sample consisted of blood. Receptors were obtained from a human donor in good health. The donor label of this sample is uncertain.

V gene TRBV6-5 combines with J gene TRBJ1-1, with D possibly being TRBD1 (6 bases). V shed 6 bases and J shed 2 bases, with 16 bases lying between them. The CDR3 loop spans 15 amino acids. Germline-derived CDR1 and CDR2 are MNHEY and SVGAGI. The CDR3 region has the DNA TGTGCCAGCAGACGGCAGGGACACGGAAACACTGAAGCTTTCTTT. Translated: CASRRQGHGNTEAFF.

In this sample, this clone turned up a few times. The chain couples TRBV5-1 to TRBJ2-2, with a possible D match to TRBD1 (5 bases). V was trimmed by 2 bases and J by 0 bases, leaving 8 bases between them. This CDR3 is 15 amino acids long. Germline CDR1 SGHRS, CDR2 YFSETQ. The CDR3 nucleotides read TGCGCCAGCAGCTTTCAGGGTGCGAACACCGGGGAGCTGTTTTTT. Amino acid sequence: CASSFQGANTGELFF.

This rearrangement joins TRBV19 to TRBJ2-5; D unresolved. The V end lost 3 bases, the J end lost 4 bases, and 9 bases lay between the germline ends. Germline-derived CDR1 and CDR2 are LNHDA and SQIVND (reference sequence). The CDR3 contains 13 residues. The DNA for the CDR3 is TGTGCCAGTAGTATGACCAGGTCAGAGACCCAGTACTTC. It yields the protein CASSMTRSETQYF.

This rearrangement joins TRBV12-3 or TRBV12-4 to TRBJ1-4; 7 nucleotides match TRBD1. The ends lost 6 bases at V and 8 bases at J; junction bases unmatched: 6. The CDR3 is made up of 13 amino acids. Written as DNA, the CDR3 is TGTGCCAGCAGACAGGGGCAGTACGAAAAACTGTTTTTT. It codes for CASRQGQYEKLFF.

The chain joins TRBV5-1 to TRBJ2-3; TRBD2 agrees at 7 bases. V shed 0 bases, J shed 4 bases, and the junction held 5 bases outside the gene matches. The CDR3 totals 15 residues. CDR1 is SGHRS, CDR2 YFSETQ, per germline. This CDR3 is CASSLGGLAADTQYF. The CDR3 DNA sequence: TGCGCCAGCAGCTTGGGAGGGCTAGCGGCAGATACGCAGTATTTT.

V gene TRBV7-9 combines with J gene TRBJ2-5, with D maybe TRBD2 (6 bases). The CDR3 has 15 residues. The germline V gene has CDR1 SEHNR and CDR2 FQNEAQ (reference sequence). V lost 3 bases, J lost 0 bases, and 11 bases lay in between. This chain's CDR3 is CASSFGGRDQETQYF. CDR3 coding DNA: TGTGCCAGCAGCTTCGGGGGTAGGGACCAAGAGACCCAGTACTTC.

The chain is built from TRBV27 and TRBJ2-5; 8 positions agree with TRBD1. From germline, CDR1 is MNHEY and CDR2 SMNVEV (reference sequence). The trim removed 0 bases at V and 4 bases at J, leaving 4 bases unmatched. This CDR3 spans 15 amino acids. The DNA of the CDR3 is TGTGCCAGCAGTTTATCTAGCAGGGGGCGAGAGACCCAGTACTTC. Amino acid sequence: CASSLSSRGRETQYF.

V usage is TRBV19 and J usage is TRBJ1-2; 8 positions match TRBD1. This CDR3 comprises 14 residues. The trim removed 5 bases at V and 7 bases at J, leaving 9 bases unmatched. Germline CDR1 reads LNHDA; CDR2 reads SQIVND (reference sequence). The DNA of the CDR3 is TGTGCCAGTAGTTTGAGAGACAGGGGAAGTGGCTACACCTTC. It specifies CASSLRDRGSGYTF.

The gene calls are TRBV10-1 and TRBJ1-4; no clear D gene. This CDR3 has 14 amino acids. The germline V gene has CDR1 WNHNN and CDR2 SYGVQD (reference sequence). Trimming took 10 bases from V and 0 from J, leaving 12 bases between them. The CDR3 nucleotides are TGCGCCACTTCGAGAGATGCAACTAATGAAAAACTGTTTTTT. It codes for CATSRDATNEKLFF.

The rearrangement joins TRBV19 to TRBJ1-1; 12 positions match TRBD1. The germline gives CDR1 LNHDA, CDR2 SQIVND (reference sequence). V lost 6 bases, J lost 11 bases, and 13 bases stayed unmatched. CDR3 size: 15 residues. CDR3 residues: CASSPTMGQGAKAFF. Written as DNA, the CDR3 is TGTGCCAGTAGCCCAACGATGGGACAGGGGGCGAAGGCTTTCTTT. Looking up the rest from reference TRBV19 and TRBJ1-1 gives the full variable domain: DGGITQSPKYLFRKEGQNVTLSCEQNLNHDAMYWYRQDPGQGLRLIYYSQIVNDFQKGDIAEGYSVSREKKESFPLTVTSAQKNPTAFYLCASSPTMGQGAKAFFGQGTRLTVV.

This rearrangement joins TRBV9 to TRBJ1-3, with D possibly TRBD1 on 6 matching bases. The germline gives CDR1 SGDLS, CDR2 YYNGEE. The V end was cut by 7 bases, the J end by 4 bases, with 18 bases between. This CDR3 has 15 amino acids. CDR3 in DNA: TGTGCCAGCGGGAGGGGGGTCACGGCAGGAAACACCATATATTTT. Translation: CASGRGVTAGNTIYF. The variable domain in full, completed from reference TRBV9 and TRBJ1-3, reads DSGVTQTPKHLITATGQRVTLRCSPRSGDLSVYWYQQSLDQGLQFLIQYYNGEERAKGNILERFSAQQFPDLHSELNLSSLELGDSALYFCASGRGVTAGNTIYFGEGSWLTVV.

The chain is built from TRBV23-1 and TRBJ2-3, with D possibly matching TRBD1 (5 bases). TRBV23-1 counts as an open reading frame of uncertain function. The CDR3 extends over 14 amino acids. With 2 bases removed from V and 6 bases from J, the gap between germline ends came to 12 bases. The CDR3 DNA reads TGCGCCAGCAGTCAAACCCAGGGTCGGGATACGCAGTATTTT. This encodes CASSQTQGRDTQYF.

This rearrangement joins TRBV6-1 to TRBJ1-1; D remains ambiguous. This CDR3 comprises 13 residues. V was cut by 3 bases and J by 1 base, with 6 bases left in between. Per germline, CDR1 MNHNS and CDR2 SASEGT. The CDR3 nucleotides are TGTGCCAGCAGTGAGGGCAGGAACACTGAAGCTTTCTTT. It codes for CASSEGRNTEAFF.

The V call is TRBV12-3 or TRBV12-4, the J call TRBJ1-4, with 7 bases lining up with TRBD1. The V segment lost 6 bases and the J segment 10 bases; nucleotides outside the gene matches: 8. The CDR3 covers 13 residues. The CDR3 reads CASSNDRVGKLFF. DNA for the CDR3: TGTGCCAGCAGCAATGACAGGGTTGGAAAACTGTTTTTT.

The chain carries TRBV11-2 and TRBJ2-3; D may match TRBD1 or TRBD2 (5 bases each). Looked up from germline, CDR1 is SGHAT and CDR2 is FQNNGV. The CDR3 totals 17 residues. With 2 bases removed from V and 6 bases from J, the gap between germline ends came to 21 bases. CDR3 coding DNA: TGTGCCAGCAGCTTACTAAGAGGGGACCCTTTTGGTGATACGCAGTATTTT. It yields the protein CASSLLRGDPFGDTQYF.

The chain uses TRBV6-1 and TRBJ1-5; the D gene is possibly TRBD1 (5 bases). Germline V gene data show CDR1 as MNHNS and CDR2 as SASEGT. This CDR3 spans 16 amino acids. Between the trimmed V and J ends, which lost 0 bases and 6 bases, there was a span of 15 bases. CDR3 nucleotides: TGTGCCAGCAGTGAAGCGTGGGGACGAGTGGGTCAGCCCCAGCATTTT. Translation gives CASSEAWGRVGQPQHF.

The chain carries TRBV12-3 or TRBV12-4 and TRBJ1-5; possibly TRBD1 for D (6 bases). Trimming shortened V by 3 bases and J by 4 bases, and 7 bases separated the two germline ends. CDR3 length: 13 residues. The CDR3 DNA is TGTGCCAGCAGTTTGGGACAAAATCAGCCCCAGCATTTT. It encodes CASSLGQNQPQHF.

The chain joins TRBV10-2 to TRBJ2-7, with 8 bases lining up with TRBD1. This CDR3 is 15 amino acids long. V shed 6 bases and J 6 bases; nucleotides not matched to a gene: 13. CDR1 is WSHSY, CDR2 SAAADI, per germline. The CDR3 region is CASRSDRGIEGEQYF. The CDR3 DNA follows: TGCGCCAGCAGGTCCGACAGGGGCATCGAGGGCGAGCAGTACTTC.